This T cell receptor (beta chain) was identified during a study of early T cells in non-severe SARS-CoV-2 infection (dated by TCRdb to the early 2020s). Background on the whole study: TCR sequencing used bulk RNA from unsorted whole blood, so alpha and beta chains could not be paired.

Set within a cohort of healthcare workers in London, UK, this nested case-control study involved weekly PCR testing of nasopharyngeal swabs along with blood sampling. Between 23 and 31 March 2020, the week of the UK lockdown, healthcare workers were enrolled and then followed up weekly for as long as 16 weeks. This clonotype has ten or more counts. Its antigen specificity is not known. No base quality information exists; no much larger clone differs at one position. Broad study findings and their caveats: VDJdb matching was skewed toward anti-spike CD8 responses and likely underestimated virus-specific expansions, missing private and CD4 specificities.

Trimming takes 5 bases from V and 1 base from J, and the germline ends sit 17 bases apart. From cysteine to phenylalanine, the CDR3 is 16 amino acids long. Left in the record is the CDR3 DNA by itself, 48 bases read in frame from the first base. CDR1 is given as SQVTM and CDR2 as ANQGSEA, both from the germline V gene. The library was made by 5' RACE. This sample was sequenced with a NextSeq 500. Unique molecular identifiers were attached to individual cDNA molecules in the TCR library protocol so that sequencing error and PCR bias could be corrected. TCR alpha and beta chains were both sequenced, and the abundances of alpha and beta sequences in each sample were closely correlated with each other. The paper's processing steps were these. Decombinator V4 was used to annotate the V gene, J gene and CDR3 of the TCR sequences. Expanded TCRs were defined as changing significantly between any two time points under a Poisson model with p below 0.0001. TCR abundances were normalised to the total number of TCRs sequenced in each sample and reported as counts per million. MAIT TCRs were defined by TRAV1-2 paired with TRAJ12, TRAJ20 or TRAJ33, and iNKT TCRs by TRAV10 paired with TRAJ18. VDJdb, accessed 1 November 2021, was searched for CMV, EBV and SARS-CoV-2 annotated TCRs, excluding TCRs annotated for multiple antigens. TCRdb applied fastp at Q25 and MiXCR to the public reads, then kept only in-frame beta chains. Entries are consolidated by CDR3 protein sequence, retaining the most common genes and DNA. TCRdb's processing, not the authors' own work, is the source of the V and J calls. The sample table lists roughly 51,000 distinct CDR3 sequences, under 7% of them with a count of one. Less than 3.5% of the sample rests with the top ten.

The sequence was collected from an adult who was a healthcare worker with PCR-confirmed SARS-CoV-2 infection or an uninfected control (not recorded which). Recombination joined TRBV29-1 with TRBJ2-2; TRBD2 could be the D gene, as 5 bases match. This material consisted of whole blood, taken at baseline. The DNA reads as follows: TGCAGCGTTCGTTCGGGGTTCGGGATGAACACCGGGGAGCTGTTTTTT. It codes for CSVRSGFGMNTGELFF.